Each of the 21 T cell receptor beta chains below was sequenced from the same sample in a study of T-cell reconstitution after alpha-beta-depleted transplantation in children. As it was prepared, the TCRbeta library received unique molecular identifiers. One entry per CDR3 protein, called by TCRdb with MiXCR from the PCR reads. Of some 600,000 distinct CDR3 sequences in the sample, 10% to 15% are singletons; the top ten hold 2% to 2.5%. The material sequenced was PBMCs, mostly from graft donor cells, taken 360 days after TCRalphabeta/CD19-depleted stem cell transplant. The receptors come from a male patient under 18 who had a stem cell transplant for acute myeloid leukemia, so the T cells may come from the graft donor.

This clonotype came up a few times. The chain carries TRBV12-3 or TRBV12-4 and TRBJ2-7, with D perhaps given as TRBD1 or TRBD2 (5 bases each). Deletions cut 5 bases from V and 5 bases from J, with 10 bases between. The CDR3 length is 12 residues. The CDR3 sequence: CASSPSGHEQYF. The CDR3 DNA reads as TGTGCCAGCAGTCCGTCGGGGCACGAGCAGTACTTC.

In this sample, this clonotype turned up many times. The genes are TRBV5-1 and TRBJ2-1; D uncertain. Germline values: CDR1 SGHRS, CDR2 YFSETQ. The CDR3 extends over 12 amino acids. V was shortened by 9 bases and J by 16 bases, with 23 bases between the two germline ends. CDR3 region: CAIEAHTSSAFF. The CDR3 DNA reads TGCGCCATTGAGGCCCACACTTCCTCCGCCTTCTTC. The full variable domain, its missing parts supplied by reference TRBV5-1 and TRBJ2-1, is KAGVTQTPRYLIKTRGQQVTLSCSPISGHRSVSWYQQTPGQGLQFLFEYFSETQRNKGNFPGRFSGRQFSNSRSEMNVSTLELGDSALYLCAIEAHTSSAFFGPGTRLTVL.

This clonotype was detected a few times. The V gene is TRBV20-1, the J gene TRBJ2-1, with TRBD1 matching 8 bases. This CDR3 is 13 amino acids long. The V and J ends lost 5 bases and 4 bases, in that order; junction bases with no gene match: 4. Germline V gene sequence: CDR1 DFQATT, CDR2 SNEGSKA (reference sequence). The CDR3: CSAPDRGYNEQFF. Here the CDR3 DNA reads TGCAGTGCTCCCGACAGGGGATACAATGAGCAGTTCTTC.

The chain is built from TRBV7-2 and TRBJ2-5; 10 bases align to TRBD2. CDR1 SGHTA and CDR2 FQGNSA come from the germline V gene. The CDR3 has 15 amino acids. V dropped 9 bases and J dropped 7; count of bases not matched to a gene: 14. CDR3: CASREREGQKGTQYF. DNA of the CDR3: TGTGCCAGTAGAGAGCGGGAGGGCCAAAAGGGGACCCAGTACTTC.

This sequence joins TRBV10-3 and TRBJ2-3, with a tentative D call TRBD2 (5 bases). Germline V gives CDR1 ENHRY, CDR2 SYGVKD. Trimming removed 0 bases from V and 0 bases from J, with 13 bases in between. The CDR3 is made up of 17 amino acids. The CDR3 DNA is TGTGCCATCAGTGAGTCGATGGGGAGTTCTAGCACAGATACGCAGTATTTT. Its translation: CAISESMGSSSTDTQYF.

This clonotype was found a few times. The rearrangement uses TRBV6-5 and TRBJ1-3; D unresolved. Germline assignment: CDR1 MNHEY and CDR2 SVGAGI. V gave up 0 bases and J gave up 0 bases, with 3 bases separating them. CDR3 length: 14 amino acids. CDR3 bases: TGTGCCAGCAGTTACTCGGACTCTGGAAACACCATATATTTT. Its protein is CASSYSDSGNTIYF.

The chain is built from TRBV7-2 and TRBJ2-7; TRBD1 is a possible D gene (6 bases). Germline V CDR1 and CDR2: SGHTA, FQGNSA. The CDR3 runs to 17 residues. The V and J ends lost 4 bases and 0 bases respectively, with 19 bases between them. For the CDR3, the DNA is TGTGCCAGCAGCTGGCAGGCCTCGGGACAAACCTCCTACGAGCAGTACTTC. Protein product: CASSWQASGQTSYEQYF.

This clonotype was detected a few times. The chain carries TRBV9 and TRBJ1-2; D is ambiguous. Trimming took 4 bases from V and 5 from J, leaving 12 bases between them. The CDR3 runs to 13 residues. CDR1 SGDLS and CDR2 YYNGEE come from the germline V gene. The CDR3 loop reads CASSPDGYYGYTF. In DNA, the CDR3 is TGTGCCAGCAGCCCCGACGGATATTATGGCTACACCTTC.

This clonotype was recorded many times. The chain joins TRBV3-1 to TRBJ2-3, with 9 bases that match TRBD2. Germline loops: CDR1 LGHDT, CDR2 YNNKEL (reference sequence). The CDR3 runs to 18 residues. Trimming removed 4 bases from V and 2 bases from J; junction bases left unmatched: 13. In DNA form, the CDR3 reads TGTGCCAGCAGCCCTTCTTCCTTGACTAGCGGAGCCACAGATACGCAGTATTTT. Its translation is CASSPSSLTSGATDTQYF.

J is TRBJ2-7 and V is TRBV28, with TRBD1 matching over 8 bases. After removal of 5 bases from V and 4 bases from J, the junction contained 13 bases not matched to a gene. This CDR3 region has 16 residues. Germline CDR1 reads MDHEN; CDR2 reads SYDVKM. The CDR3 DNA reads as TGTGCCAGCAGTCTGGGGGTACAGGGGGTTTTGTACGAGCAGTACTTC. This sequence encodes CASSLGVQGVLYEQYF.

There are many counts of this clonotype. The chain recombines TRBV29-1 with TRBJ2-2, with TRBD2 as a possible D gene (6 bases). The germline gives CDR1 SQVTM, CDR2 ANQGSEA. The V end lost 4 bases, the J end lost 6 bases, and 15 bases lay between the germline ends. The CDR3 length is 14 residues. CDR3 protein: CSVGAVGGPGELFF. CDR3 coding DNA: TGCAGCGTTGGGGCAGTGGGGGGACCCGGGGAGCTGTTTTTT.

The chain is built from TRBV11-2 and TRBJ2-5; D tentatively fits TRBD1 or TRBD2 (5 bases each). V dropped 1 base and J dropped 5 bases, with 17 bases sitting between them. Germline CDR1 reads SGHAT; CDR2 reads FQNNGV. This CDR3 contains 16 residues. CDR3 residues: CASSLVLARVGETQYF. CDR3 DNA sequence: TGTGCCAGCAGCTTAGTCCTAGCCAGGGTCGGGGAGACCCAGTACTTC.

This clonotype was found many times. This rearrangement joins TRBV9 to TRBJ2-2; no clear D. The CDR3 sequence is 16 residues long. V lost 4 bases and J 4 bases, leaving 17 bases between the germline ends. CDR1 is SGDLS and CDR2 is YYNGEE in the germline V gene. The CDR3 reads CASSRHRSGITGELFF. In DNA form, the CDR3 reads TGTGCCAGCAGCAGACACCGCTCAGGTATCACCGGGGAGCTGTTTTTT.

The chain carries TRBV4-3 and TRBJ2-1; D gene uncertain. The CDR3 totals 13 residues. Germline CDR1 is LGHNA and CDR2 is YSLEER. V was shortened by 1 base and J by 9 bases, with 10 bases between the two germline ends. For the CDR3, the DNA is TGCGCCAGCAGCCAAGGTAGAGGACGTGAGCAGTTCTTC. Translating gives CASSQGRGREQFF.

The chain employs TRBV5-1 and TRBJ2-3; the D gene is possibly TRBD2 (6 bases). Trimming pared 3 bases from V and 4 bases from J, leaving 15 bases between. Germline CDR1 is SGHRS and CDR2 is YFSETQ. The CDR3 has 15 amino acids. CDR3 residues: CASSWGGAFSDTQYF. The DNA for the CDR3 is TGCGCCAGCAGCTGGGGAGGAGCTTTCTCAGATACGCAGTATTTT.

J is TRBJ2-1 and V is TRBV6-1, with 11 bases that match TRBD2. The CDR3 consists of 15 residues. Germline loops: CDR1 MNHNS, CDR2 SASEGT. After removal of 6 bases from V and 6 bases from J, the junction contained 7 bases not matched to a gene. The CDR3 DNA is TGTGCCAGCAGGTCCGGGACTAGCGGATCCAATGAGCAGTTCTTC. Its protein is CASRSGTSGSNEQFF.

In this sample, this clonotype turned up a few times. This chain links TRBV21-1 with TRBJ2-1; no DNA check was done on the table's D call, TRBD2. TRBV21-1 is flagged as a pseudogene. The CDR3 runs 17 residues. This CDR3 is CASSKVPGLAVYNEQFF. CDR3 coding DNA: TGTGCCAGCAGCAAAGTGCCGGGACTAGCGGTCTACAATGAGCAGTTCTTC.

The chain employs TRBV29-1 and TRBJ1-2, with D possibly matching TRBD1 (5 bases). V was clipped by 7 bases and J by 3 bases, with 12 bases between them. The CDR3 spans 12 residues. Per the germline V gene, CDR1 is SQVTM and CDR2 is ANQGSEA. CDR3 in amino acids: CSGTDSDYGYTF. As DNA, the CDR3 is TGCAGCGGCACTGACAGTGACTATGGCTACACCTTC.

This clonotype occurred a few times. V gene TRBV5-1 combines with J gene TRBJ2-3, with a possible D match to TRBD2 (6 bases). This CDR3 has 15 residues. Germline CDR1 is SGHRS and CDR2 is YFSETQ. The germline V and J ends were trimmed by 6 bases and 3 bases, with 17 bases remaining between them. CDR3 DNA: TGCGCCAGCAAGACCCGGGAGAGTTGGACAGATACGCAGTATTTT. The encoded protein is CASKTRESWTDTQYF.

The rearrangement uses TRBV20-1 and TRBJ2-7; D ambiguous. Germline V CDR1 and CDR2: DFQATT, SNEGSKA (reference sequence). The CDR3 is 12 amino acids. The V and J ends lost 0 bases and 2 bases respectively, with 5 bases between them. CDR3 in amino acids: CSARDLPYEQYF. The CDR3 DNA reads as TGCAGTGCTAGAGATCTCCCCTACGAGCAGTACTTC.

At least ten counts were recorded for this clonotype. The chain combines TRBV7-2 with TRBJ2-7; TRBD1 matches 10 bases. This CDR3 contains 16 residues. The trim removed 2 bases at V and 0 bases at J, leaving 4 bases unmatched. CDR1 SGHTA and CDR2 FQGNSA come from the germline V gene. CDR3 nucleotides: TGTGCCAGCAGCTTATATGGGACAGGGGCCTCCTACGAGCAGTACTTC. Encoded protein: CASSLYGTGASYEQYF.